Listed here are 25 T cell receptor beta chains from one sample, sequenced in a study of memory CD4+ T cells and cytomegalovirus serostatus. The sort gate was single viable CD3+CD4+CD8-CD45RO+ cells for memory CD4+ T cells. Clones were read by immunoSEQ multiplex PCR, and TCRdb kept only the in-frame ones, dropping some. Of approximately 30,000 clones listed, about 75% are singletons. Sample: memory CD4+ T cells from blood. Receptor source: an adult in good health and CMV-seronegative. Some clones in this sample may be carry-over from other donors' samples.

The chain couples TRBV5-1 to TRBJ2-5; D may be TRBD2 (6 bases). Trimming pared 3 bases from V and 0 bases from J, leaving 6 bases between. The CDR3 has 13 amino acids. Per the germline V gene, CDR1 is SGHRS and CDR2 is YFSETQ. The CDR3 region has the DNA TGCGCCAGCAGCTGGGGGGACCAAGAGACCCAGTACTTC. Amino acids: CASSWGDQETQYF.

This chain uses TRBV30 with TRBJ2-2; unclear D gene. CDR3 length: 13 amino acids. In germline, CDR1 is GTSNPN, CDR2 SVGIG (reference sequence). Trimming cost V 0 bases and J 5 bases, with 7 bases left between them. CDR3 nucleotides: TGTGCCTGGAGTGTAGGCTGGACCGGGGAGCTGTTTTTT. Residues: CAWSVGWTGELFF. The variable domain in full, with the rest retrieved from reference TRBV30 and TRBJ2-2, is SQTIHQWPATLVQPVGSPLSLECTVEGTSNPNLYWYRQAAGRGLQLLFYSVGIGQISSEVPQNLSASRPQDRQFILSSKKLLLSDSGFYLCAWSVGWTGELFFGEGSRLTVL.

V is TRBV12-5 and J is TRBJ1-2; 8 positions match TRBD1. V was pared by 6 bases and J by 0 bases, with 9 bases of the junction left unmatched. CDR1 LGHNT and CDR2 FRNRAP come from the germline V gene. There are 16 residues in the CDR3. DNA of the CDR3: TGTGCTAGTGGGATGACGGGACAGGCCACTAACTATGGCTACACCTTC. Its translation is CASGMTGQATNYGYTF.

This chain links TRBV11-3 with TRBJ2-3; D gene ambiguous. The CDR3 totals 15 residues. Germline V gives CDR1 SGHNT, CDR2 YENEEA. Trimming cost V 3 bases and J 2 bases, with 12 bases left between them. The CDR3 DNA follows: TGTGCCAGCAGCTTGGGGAAAACAAACACAGATACGCAGTATTTT. The encoded protein is CASSLGKTNTDTQYF.

This chain joins TRBV5-8 and TRBJ2-5, with D possibly matching TRBD2 (5 bases). The V gene's germline CDR1 is SGHTS and CDR2 YDEGEE. The V and J ends lost 3 bases and 0 bases respectively, with 12 bases between them. The CDR3 loop spans 15 amino acids. The CDR3 loop is CASSYRQRYQETQYF. The CDR3 DNA reads as TGTGCCAGCAGCTACCGTCAGCGGTACCAAGAGACCCAGTACTTC.

This rearrangement joins TRBV28 to TRBJ1-3; no definite D call. The germline V gene has CDR1 MDHEN and CDR2 SYDVKM. CDR3 length equals 16 residues. V lost 7 bases, J lost 4 bases, and 20 bases lay in between. CDR3: CASTNAGFRLGNTIYF. Here the CDR3 DNA reads TGTGCCAGCACTAATGCGGGGTTCCGATTAGGAAACACCATATATTTT. Looking up the rest from reference TRBV28 and TRBJ1-3 gives the full variable domain: DVKVTQSSRYLVKRTGEKVFLECVQDMDHENMFWYRQDPGLGLRLIYFSYDVKMKEKGDIPEGYSVSREKKERFSLILESASTNQTSMYLCASTNAGFRLGNTIYFGEGSWLTVV.

This chain connects TRBV6-6 to TRBJ2-7; maybe TRBD1 (6 bases). This CDR3 is built from 14 residues. Trimming shortened V by 5 bases and J by 1 base, and 12 bases separated the two germline ends. Germline V gene sequence: CDR1 MNHNY, CDR2 SVGAGI (reference sequence). Here the CDR3 DNA reads TGTGCCAGCAGTACCCGACAGGCTTCCTACGAGCAGTACTTC. This encodes CASSTRQASYEQYF.

This CDR3 reads CASSSSGGRFF. In DNA, the CDR3 is TGTGCCAGTAGTTCTAGCGGGGGAAGGTTCTTC. The chain links TRBV19 to TRBJ2-1; 10 bases are a match to TRBD2. CDR1 is LNHDA, CDR2 SQIVND, per germline (reference sequence). V gave up 5 bases and J gave up 15 bases; unmatched junction bases: 4. There are 11 residues in the CDR3. The complete variable domain, with remaining parts taken from reference TRBV19 and TRBJ2-1, reads DGGITQSPKYLFRKEGQNVTLSCEQNLNHDAMYWYRQDPGQGLRLIYYSQIVNDFQKGDIAEGYSVSREKKESFPLTVTSAQKNPTAFYLCASSSSGGRFFGPGTRLTVL.

V gene TRBV7-2 combines with J gene TRBJ2-1; 9 nucleotides match TRBD1. CDR1 SGHTA and CDR2 FQGNSA come from the germline V gene. The CDR3 contains 15 residues. Losses at the gene ends were 2 bases for V and 3 bases for J; bases not matched to a gene: 2. CDR3 nucleotide sequence: TGTGCCAGCAGCTTAAGACAGGGGGGCTACAATGAGCAGTTCTTC. It codes for CASSLRQGGYNEQFF.

This chain joins TRBV9 and TRBJ2-3; a weak D match, TRBD2 (7 bases). CDR1 and CDR2 from the germline V gene are SGDLS and YYNGEE. V was cut by 4 bases and J by 3 bases, with 18 bases left in between. The CDR3 is 16 residues long. The CDR3 DNA reads as TGTGCCAGCAGCTCCCAGGCGGGGGCGGGAACAGATACGCAGTATTTT. This codes for CASSSQAGAGTDTQYF. Together with reference TRBV9 and TRBJ2-3, the CDR3 gives the full variable domain: DSGVTQTPKHLITATGQRVTLRCSPRSGDLSVYWYQQSLDQGLQFLIQYYNGEERAKGNILERFSAQQFPDLHSELNLSSLELGDSALYFCASSSQAGAGTDTQYFGPGTRLTVL.

The V gene is TRBV2, the J gene TRBJ1-3; 7 positions agree with TRBD1. Germline V lookup: CDR1 SNHLY, CDR2 FYNNEI. V lost 4 bases and J lost 4; bases outside the gene matches: 4. The CDR3 runs to 14 residues. The CDR3 region is CASSGQGNGNTIYF. The CDR3 DNA reads TGTGCCAGCAGTGGACAGGGTAACGGAAACACCATATATTTT.

This chain joins TRBV7-2 and TRBJ2-1; TRBD1 is a possible D gene (7 bases). Trimming shortened V by 2 bases and J by 5 bases, and 13 bases separated the two germline ends. The CDR3 totals 15 residues. Germline loops: CDR1 SGHTA, CDR2 FQGNSA. CDR3 residues: CASSLSGGYHNEQFF. DNA for the CDR3: TGTGCCAGCAGCTTATCAGGGGGGTACCACAATGAGCAGTTCTTC.

V and J are TRBV6-5 and TRBJ1-4, with a possible D match to TRBD1 (6 bases). Looked up from germline, CDR1 is MNHEY and CDR2 is SVGAGI. V lost 5 bases to trimming and J lost 10 bases, with 20 bases between them. The CDR3 sequence is 15 residues long. The CDR3 coding sequence is TGTGCCAGCAGTCCAGGGGCAGGGGCTTTAGTAAAACTGTTTTTT. Translation: CASSPGAGALVKLFF.

This chain uses TRBV30 with TRBJ1-1, with D possibly being TRBD1 (6 bases). Deletions cut 4 bases from V and 3 bases from J, with 12 bases between. The CDR3 is 13 residues long. Germline V gene lookup returns CDR1 GTSNPN and CDR2 SVGIG (reference sequence). The CDR3 DNA is TGTGCCTGGACCAGGACAGAGTACACTGAAGCTTTCTTT. It translates to CAWTRTEYTEAFF.

The chain links TRBV5-1 to TRBJ2-2; the D gene is possibly TRBD1 (5 bases). From germline, CDR1 is SGHRS and CDR2 YFSETQ. Trimming removed 4 bases at V and 0 bases at J, with 13 bases between. The CDR3 runs to 16 residues. The CDR3 nucleotides are TGCGCCAGCAGCAGGAACCAGGGTTCGAACACCGGGGAGCTGTTTTTT. It specifies CASSRNQGSNTGELFF.

The chain has TRBV9 and TRBJ2-7; D possibly uses TRBD1 or TRBD2 (5 bases each). CDR1 and CDR2 (germline): SGDLS, YYNGEE. This CDR3 is built from 16 residues. V was trimmed by 3 bases and J by 0 bases, leaving 16 bases between them. CDR3 sequence: CASSADGTHRSYEQYF. For the CDR3, the DNA is TGTGCCAGCAGCGCCGATGGGACCCACCGCTCCTACGAGCAGTACTTC.

The chain joins TRBV5-5 to TRBJ2-6, with TRBD1 matching over 8 bases. The CDR3 has 16 residues. CDR1 is SGHKS and CDR2 is YYEKEE in the germline V gene (reference sequence). Losses at the gene ends were 0 bases for V and 9 bases for J; bases not matched to a gene: 8. Written as DNA, the CDR3 is TGTGCCAGCAGCTTGGAGACCGGGACAGGCAGCAACGTCCTGACTTTC. Its translation: CASSLETGTGSNVLTF.

This rearrangement joins TRBV18 to TRBJ1-5; 10 bases align to TRBD1. Germline V gives CDR1 KGHSH, CDR2 LQKENI. This CDR3 contains 18 residues. V shed 4 bases, J shed 2 bases, and the junction held 11 bases outside the gene matches. The CDR3 region is CASSLGTGAFSGNQPQHF. Written as DNA, the CDR3 is TGTGCCAGCTCACTAGGGACAGGGGCGTTCTCTGGCAATCAGCCCCAGCATTTT.

The V gene is TRBV29-1, the J gene TRBJ1-2; 9 nucleotides match TRBD1. Germline trimming cut 6 bases from V and 8 bases from J; bases unmatched to any gene: 10. Per germline, CDR1 SQVTM and CDR2 ANQGSEA. This CDR3 spans 13 amino acids. The CDR3 DNA reads TGCAGCGTAACCCGGGACAGGGTGGGGGGCTACACCTTC. It encodes CSVTRDRVGGYTF. Looking up the rest from reference TRBV29-1 and TRBJ1-2 gives the full variable domain: SAVISQKPSRDICQRGTSLTIQCQVDSQVTMMFWYRQQPGQSLTLIATANQGSEATYESGFVIDKFPISRPNLTFSTLTVSNMSPEDSSIYLCSVTRDRVGGYTFGSGTRLTVV.

The gene calls are TRBV7-3 and TRBJ2-3, with 8 bases aligning to TRBD2. Germline trimming cut 4 bases from V and 5 bases from J; bases unmatched to any gene: 11. The CDR3 extends over 16 amino acids. Looked up from germline, CDR1 is SGHTA and CDR2 is FQGTGA. This CDR3 reads CASSSGLAQSGDTQYF. DNA of the CDR3: TGTGCCAGCAGCTCCGGACTAGCTCAGTCTGGAGATACGCAGTATTTT.

The V gene is TRBV7-6, the J gene TRBJ2-2; either TRBD1 or TRBD2 may supply D (6 bases each). Per germline, CDR1 SGHVS and CDR2 FNYEAQ. The CDR3 covers 16 residues. Deletions cut 3 bases from V and 6 bases from J, with 17 bases between. The CDR3 protein is CASSFIGGTLSGELFF. The CDR3 bases are TGTGCCAGCAGCTTCATAGGGGGGACGTTGTCCGGGGAGCTGTTTTTT. The entire variable domain, with the rest obtained from reference TRBV7-6 and TRBJ2-2, is as follows: GAGVSQSPRYKVTKRGQDVALRCDPISGHVSLYWYRQALGQGPEFLTYFNYEAQQDKSGLPNDRFSAERPEGSISTLTIQRTEQRDSAMYRCASSFIGGTLSGELFFGEGSRLTVL.

The chain uses TRBV30 and TRBJ2-5, with 7 bases aligning to TRBD1. The CDR3 sequence is 16 residues long. The germline CDR1 and CDR2 sequences are GTSNPN and SVGIG (reference sequence). Germline trimming cut 0 bases from V and 5 bases from J; bases unmatched to any gene: 12. The CDR3 nucleotides are TGTGCCTGGAGTGTAGCAAGGGGGCCATCTGGGGAGACCCAGTACTTC. It yields the protein CAWSVARGPSGETQYF.

The rearrangement links TRBV5-1 to TRBJ2-5; either TRBD1 or TRBD2 may supply D (5 bases each). The CDR3 has 15 amino acids. Germline CDR1 is SGHRS and CDR2 is YFSETQ. The V end lost 3 bases, the J end lost 5 bases, and 17 bases lay between the germline ends. The CDR3 is CASSWGQGPRETQYF. The CDR3 DNA is TGCGCCAGCAGCTGGGGTCAGGGACCCCGGGAGACCCAGTACTTC. The full variable domain, with the rest looked up from reference TRBV5-1 and TRBJ2-5, is KAGVTQTPRYLIKTRGQQVTLSCSPISGHRSVSWYQQTPGQGLQFLFEYFSETQRNKGNFPGRFSGRQFSNSRSEMNVSTLELGDSALYLCASSWGQGPRETQYFGPGTRLLVL.

This chain joins TRBV2 and TRBJ2-1; 10 bases align to TRBD2. The CDR3 runs to 14 residues. The ends lost 4 bases at V and 8 bases at J; junction bases unmatched: 5. Germline V lookup: CDR1 SNHLY, CDR2 FYNNEI. CDR3 DNA sequence: TGTGCCAGCAGTGTTACTAGCGGGATGTATGAGCAGTTCTTC. This translates into CASSVTSGMYEQFF. The variable domain in full, with the rest retrieved from reference TRBV2 and TRBJ2-1, is EPEVTQTPSHQVTQMGQEVILRCVPISNHLYFYWYRQILGQKVEFLVSFYNNEISEKSEIFDDQFSVERPDGSNFTLKIRSTKLEDSAMYFCASSVTSGMYEQFFGPGTRLTVL.

The rearrangement uses TRBV28 and TRBJ1-2, with D maybe TRBD1 (6 bases). CDR3 size: 14 residues. Trimming removed 6 bases at V and 8 bases at J, with 19 bases between. Germline V gives CDR1 MDHEN, CDR2 SYDVKM. The CDR3 DNA reads TGTGCCAGCAGCCGGGAACAGGGTCGCTCCGGCTACACCTTC. Protein product: CASSREQGRSGYTF.